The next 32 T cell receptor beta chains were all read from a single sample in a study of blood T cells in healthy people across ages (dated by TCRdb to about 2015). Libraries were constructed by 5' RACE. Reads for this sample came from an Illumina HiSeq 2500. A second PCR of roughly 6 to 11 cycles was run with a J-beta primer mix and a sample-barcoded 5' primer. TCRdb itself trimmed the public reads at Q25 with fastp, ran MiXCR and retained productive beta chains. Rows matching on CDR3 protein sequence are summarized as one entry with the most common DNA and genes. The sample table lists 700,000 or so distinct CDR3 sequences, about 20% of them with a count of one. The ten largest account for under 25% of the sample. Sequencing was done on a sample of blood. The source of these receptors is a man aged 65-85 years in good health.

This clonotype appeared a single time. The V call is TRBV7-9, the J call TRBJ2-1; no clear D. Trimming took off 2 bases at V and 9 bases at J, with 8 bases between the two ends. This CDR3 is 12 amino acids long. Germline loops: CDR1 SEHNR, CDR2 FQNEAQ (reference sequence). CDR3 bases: TGTGCCAGCAGCTTAACTATGGGTGAGCAGTTCTTC. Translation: CASSLTMGEQFF. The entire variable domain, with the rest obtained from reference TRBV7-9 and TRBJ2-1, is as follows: DTGVSQNPRHKITKRGQNVTFRCDPISEHNRLYWYRQTLGQGPEFLTYFQNEAQLEKSRLLSDRFSAERPKGSFSTLEIQRTEQGDSAMYLCASSLTMGEQFFGPGTRLTVL.

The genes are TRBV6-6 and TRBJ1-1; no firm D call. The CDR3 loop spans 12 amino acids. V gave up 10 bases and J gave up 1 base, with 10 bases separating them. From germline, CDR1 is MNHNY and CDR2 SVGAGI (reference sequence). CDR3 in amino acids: CATRGGNTEAFF. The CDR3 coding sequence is TGTGCCACTCGAGGTGGGAACACTGAAGCTTTCTTT.

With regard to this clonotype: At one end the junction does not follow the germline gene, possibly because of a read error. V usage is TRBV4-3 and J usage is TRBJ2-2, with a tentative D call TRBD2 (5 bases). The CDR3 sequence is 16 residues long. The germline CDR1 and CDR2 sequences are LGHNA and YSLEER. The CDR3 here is CASSQGVEVPTGEPFF. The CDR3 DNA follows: TGCGCCAGCAGCCAAGGGGTCGAGGTCCCCACCGGGGAGCCGTTTTTT.

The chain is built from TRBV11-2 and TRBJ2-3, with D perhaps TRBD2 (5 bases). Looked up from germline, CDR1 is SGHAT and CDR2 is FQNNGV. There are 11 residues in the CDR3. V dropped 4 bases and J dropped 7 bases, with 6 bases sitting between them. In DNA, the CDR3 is TGTGCCAGCAGCTCTAGCTATACGCAGTATTTT. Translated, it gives CASSSSYTQYF.

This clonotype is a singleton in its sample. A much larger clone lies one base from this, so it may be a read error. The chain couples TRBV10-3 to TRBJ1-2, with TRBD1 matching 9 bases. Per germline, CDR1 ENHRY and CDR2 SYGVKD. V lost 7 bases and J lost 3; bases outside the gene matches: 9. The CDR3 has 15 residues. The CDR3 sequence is CAINEGDRVYYGYTF. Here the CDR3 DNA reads TGTGCCATCAATGAAGGGGACAGGGTTTACTATGGCTACACCTTC.

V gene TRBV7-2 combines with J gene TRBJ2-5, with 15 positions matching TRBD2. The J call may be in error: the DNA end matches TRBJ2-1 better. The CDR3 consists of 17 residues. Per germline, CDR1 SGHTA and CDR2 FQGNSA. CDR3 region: CASSPPGLAGGFNEQFF. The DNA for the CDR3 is TGTGCCAGCAGCCCTCCGGGACTAGCGGGAGGATTCAATGAGCAGTTCTTC.

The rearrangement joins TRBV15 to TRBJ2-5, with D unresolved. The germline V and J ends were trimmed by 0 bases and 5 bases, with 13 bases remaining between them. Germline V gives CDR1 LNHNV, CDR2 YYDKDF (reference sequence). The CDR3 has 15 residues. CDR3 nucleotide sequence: TGTGCCACCAGCAGAGATTCTACTGGTCGGGAGACCCAGTACTTC. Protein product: CATSRDSTGRETQYF.

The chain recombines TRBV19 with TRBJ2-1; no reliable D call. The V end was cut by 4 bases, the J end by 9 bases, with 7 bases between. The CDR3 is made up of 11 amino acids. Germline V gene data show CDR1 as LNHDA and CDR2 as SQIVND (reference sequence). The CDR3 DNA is TGTGCCAGTAGTACCCCAGGTGAGCAGTTCTTC. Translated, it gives CASSTPGEQFF.

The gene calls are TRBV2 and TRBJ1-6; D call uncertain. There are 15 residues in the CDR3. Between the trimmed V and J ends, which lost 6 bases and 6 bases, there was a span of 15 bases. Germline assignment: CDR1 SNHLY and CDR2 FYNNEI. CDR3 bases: TGTGCCAGCAGATCTGGTGGTATTGGTAATTCACCCCTCCACTTT. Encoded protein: CASRSGGIGNSPLHF.

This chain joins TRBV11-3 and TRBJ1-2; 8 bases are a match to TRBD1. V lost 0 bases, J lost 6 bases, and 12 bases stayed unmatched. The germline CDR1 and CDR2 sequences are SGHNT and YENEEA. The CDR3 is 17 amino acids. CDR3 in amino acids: CASSLDLPGGAFDGYTF. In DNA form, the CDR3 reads TGTGCCAGCAGCTTAGATCTCCCAGGGGGCGCGTTTGATGGCTACACCTTC.

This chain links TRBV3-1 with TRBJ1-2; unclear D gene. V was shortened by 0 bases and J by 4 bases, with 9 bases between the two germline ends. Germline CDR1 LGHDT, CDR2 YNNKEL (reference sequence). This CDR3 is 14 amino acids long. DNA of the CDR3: TGTGCCAGCAGCCAAGATACGCGGGTCTATGGCTACACCTTC. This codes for CASSQDTRVYGYTF.

The CDR3 DNA follows: TGTGCCAGCAGCTATGGCAGTCCCAATGAGCAGTTCTTC. Translation: CASSYGSPNEQFF. V usage is TRBV7-9 and J usage is TRBJ2-1; D unclear. CDR1 is SEHNR, CDR2 FQNEAQ, per germline (reference sequence). The CDR3 has 13 amino acids. The V gene lost 4 bases and the J gene lost 6 bases, with 10 bases spanning the gap.

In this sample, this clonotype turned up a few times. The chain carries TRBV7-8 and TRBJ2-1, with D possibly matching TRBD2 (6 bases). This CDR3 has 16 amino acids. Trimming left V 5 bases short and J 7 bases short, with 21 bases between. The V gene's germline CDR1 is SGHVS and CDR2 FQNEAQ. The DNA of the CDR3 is TGTGCCAGCAGCCGCCCCTGGTGGGAGGATAGAAATGAGCAGTTCTTC. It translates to CASSRPWWEDRNEQFF.

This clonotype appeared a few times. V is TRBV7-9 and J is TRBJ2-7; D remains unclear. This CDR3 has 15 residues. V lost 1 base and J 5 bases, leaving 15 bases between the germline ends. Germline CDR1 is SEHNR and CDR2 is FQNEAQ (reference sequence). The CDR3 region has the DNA TGTGCCAGCAGCTTAGTGGGCACGCGTATGAACGAGCAGTACTTC. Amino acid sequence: CASSLVGTRMNEQYF.

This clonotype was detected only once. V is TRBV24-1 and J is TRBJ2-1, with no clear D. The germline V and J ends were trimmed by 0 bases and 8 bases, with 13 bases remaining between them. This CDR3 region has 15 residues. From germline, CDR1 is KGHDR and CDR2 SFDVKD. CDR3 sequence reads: CATSDLVKARDEQFF. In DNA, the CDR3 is TGTGCCACCAGTGATTTGGTAAAGGCCCGAGATGAGCAGTTCTTC.

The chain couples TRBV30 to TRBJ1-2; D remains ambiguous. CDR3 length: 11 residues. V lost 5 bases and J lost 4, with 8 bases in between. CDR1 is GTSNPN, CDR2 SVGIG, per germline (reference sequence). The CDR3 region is CAWGRGYGYTF. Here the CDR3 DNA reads TGTGCCTGGGGTCGTGGCTATGGCTACACCTTC.

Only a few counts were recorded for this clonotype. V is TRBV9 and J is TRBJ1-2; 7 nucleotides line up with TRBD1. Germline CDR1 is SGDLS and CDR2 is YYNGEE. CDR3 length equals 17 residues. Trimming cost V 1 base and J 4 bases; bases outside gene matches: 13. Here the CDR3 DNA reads TGTGCCAGCAGCGTAACCCTGGGGGCAGGGGGTTTCTATGGCTACACCTTC. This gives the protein CASSVTLGAGGFYGYTF.

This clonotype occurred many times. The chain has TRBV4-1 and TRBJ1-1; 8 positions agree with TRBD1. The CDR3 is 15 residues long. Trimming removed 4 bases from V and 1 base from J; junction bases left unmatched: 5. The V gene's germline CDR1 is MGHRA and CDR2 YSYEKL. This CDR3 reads CASSPLDRENTEAFF. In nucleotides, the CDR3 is TGCGCCAGCAGCCCGCTGGACAGGGAGAACACTGAAGCTTTCTTT.

CDR3 in amino acids: CASSQWGGADTYEQYF. The CDR3 nucleotides are TGTGCCAGCAGCCAGTGGGGAGGGGCCGACACCTACGAGCAGTACTTC. The chain has TRBV3-1 and TRBJ2-5, with 7 positions matching TRBD2. The J call is doubtful: the DNA matches TRBJ2-7 better. The CDR3 consists of 16 residues. Per germline, CDR1 LGHDT and CDR2 YNNKEL (reference sequence).

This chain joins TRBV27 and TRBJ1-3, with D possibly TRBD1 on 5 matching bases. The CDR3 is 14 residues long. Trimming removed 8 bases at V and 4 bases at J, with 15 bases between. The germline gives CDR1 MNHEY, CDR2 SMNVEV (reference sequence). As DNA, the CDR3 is TGTGCCAGCGGATCCCGCAGGGCGGGAAACACCATATATTTT. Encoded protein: CASGSRRAGNTIYF.

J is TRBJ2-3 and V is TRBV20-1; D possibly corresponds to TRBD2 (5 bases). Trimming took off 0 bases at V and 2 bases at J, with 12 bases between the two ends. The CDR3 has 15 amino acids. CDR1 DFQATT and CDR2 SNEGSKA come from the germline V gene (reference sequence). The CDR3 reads CSARDRVGVTDTQYF. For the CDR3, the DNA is TGCAGTGCTAGAGATCGGGTGGGAGTCACAGATACGCAGTATTTT.

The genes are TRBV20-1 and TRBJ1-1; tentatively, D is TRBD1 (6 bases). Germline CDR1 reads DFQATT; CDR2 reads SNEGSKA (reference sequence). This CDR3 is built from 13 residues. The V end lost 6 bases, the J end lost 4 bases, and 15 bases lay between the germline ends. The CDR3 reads CSATRWGATEAFF. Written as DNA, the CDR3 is TGCAGTGCGACACGCTGGGGGGCCACTGAAGCTTTCTTT.

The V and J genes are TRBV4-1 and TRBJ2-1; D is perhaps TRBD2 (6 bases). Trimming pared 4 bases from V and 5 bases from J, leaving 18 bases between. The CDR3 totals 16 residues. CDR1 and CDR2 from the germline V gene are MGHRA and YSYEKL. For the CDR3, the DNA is TGCGCCAGCAGCCTAAGACTAGTCTCGGCCCACAATGAGCAGTTCTTC. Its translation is CASSLRLVSAHNEQFF.

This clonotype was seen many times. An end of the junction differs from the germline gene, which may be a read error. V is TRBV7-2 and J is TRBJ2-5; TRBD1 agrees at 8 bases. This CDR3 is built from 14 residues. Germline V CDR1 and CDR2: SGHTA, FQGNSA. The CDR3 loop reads CASSLGQVQETQYF. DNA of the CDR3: TGCGCCAGCAGCTTGGGACAGGTCCAAGAGACCCAGTACTTC.

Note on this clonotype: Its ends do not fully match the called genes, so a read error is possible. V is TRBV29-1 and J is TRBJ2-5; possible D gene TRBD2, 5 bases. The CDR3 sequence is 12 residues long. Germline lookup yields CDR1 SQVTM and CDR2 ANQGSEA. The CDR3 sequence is CSVIGEFNERFF. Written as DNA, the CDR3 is TGCAGCGTAATAGGAGAATTCAATGAGCGGTTCTTC.

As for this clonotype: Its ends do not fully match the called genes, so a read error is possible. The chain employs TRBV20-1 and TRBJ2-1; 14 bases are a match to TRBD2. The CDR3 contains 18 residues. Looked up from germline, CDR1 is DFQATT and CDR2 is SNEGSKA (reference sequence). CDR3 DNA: TGCAGTGCAAGAGGGGGACTAGCGGGGGATCTTGGAGGCTATGAGCAGTTCTTC. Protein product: CSARGGLAGDLGGYEQFF.

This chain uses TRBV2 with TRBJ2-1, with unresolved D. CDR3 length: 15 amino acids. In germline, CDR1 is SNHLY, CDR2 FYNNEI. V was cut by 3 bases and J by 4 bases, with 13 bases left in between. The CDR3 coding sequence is TGTGCCAGCAGTGAGAAATCGGGTACTTACAATGAGCAGTTCTTC. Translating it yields CASSEKSGTYNEQFF.

CDR3 nucleotide sequence: TGCAGCGTTGTACAGGGGGTTAATCAGCCCCAGCATTTT. Amino acids: CSVVQGVNQPQHF. The chain joins TRBV29-1 to TRBJ1-5, with TRBD1 identical over 8 bases. Germline trimming cut 4 bases from V and 4 bases from J; bases unmatched to any gene: 3. The CDR3 runs 13 residues. Germline assignment: CDR1 SQVTM and CDR2 ANQGSEA.

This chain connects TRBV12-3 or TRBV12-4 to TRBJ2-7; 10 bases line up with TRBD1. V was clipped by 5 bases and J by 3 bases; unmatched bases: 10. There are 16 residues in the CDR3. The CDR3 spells CASSRPTGGYLYEQYF. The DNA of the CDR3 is TGTGCCAGCAGTCGACCGACAGGGGGCTACCTCTACGAGCAGTACTTC.

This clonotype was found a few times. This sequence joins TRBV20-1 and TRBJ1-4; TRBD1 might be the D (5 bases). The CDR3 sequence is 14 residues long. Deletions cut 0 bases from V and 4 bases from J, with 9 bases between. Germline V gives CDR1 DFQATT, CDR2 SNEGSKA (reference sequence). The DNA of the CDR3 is TGCAGTGCTAGAGATCCGCAGGGTAATGAAAAACTGTTTTTT. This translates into CSARDPQGNEKLFF.

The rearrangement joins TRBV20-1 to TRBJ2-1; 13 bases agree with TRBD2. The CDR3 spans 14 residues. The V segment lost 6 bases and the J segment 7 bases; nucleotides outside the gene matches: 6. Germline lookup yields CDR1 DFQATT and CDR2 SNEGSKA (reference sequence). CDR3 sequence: CSALTSGRGNEQFF. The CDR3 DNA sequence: TGCAGTGCCCTCACTAGCGGGAGGGGGAATGAGCAGTTCTTC.

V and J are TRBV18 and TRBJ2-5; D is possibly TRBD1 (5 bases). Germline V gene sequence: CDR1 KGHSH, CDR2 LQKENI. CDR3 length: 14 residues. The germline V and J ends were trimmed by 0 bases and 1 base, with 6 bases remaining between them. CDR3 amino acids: CASSPPGAQETQYF. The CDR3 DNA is TGTGCCAGCTCACCACCAGGGGCCCAAGAGACCCAGTACTTC.